This T cell receptor beta chain is from a study of CD8 T cells in ankylosing spondylitis. This clonotype was recorded many times. TCRdb reanalysed the 5' RACE reads using MiXCR and keeps one entry per CDR3 protein. The table lists just under 95,000 distinct CDR3 sequences, around 10% of them singletons. Trimming removed 7 bases from V and 7 bases from J; junction bases left unmatched: 11. Germline V lookup: CDR1 SQVTM, CDR2 ANQGSEA. This CDR3 is 15 amino acids long. The clonotype originates from a male donor with ankylosing spondylitis or in good health (not recorded which). The rearrangement joins TRBV29-1 to TRBJ2-2, with 11 positions matching TRBD1. The sample comprised blood, either unsorted or a sorted T cell fraction (not recorded which). This CDR3 is CSAALRDRGVGELFF. DNA of the CDR3: TGCAGCGCCGCCCTCCGGGACAGGGGGGTCGGGGAGCTGTTTTTT.